This TCR beta chain comes out of a study of blood T cells in healthy people across ages. Trimming stripped 8 bases from V and 1 base from J, with 9 bases between. This CDR3 is built from 13 residues. CDR1 is PRHDT, CDR2 FYEKMQ, per germline (reference sequence). Then a second PCR, running about 6 to 12 cycles, was carried out with a sample-barcoded 5' primer and a J-beta primer mix. TCRdb recomputed calls from the 5' RACE reads with MiXCR, one row per CDR3 protein. The top ten hold around 2.1% of the sample, which has about 1.8 million distinct CDR3 sequences, around 48% seen once. This clonotype was sampled from a woman aged 40 to 50 in good health. Specimen: blood. The V and J genes are TRBV13 and TRBJ2-1; D gene unclear. CDR3 DNA sequence: TGTGCCAGCGCAAAGATTTCCTACAATGAGCAGTTCTTC. It encodes CASAKISYNEQFF.